A single sample gave rise to the 27 T cell receptor beta chains below, sequenced in a study of lymphopenia after photon versus proton radiotherapy. TCRdb keeps only in-frame clones here, not all; method: immunoSEQ multiplex PCR. The table lists around 30,000 clones, roughly 89% of them singletons. The sample in question was peripheral blood, obtained from a patient treated with proton-based radiotherapy. The origin of the receptors is a woman in her sixties or seventies with pancreatic cancer. Some clones in this sample may be carry-over from other donors' samples.

The gene calls are TRBV6-6 and TRBJ2-1, with D possibly matching TRBD2 (6 bases). The ends were cut back, 5 bases at V and 0 bases at J, with 14 bases in the middle. From germline, CDR1 is MNHNY and CDR2 SVGAGI (reference sequence). This CDR3 is built from 16 residues. The CDR3, as DNA: TGTGCCAGCAGTAAAAGACTAGATTACTCCTACAATGAGCAGTTCTTC. It codes for CASSKRLDYSYNEQFF.

This clone showed up just once. This sequence joins TRBV7-2 and TRBJ1-5; weak D call: TRBD1 (5 bases). Trimming took 1 base from V and 6 from J, leaving 13 bases between them. The CDR3 contains 15 residues. Germline-derived CDR1 and CDR2 are SGHTA and FQGNSA. CDR3 coding DNA: TGTGCCAGCAGCTTAGTGGGAGGGGTGGGTCAGCCCCAGCATTTT. Its translation is CASSLVGGVGQPQHF.

In this sample, this clone turned up once. The rearrangement uses TRBV28 and TRBJ2-1; the match to TRBD2 covers 8 bases. V lost 5 bases, J lost 0 bases, and 6 bases stayed unmatched. This CDR3 region has 16 residues. Germline V gene sequence: CDR1 MDHEN, CDR2 SYDVKM. The CDR3 reads CASSTSGQSSYNEQFF. As DNA, the CDR3 is TGTGCCAGCAGTACTAGCGGCCAGAGCTCCTACAATGAGCAGTTCTTC.

V and J are TRBV14 and TRBJ2-1; possibly TRBD1 for D (6 bases). Germline-derived CDR1 and CDR2 are SGHDN and FVKESK. CDR3 length: 16 amino acids. The V and J ends lost 0 bases and 7 bases respectively, with 16 bases between them. The CDR3 bases are TGTGCCAGCAGCCAAGACAGGGGCGGAACTAGAAATGAGCAGTTCTTC. Its protein product is CASSQDRGGTRNEQFF.

Here the CDR3 DNA reads TGCGCCAGCAGCCAAGATGATTCGGGACGGAATAATGAAAAACTGTTTTTT. This translates into CASSQDDSGRNNEKLFF. The genes are TRBV4-3 and TRBJ1-4; possibly TRBD1 for D (5 bases). The V end lost 0 bases, the J end lost 4 bases, and 15 bases lay between the germline ends. Germline CDR1 LGHNA, CDR2 YSLEER. CDR3 length: 17 amino acids.

This clone was recorded a few times. V gene TRBV5-1 combines with J gene TRBJ2-5; 11 bases are shared with TRBD2. Losses at the gene ends were 5 bases for V and 5 bases for J; bases not matched to a gene: 8. This CDR3 contains 15 residues. From germline, CDR1 is SGHRS and CDR2 YFSETQ. The CDR3 region has the DNA TGCGCCAGCAGATTAGCGGGAGGGCTCCAGGAGACCCAGTACTTC. Residues: CASRLAGGLQETQYF.

The rearrangement uses TRBV7-2 and TRBJ1-5; D is undetermined. V was shortened by 3 bases and J by 6 bases, with 15 bases between the two germline ends. Looked up from germline, CDR1 is SGHTA and CDR2 is FQGNSA. The CDR3 has 15 amino acids. CDR3 sequence: CASSLGQQAGQPQHF. Written as DNA, the CDR3 is TGTGCCAGCAGCTTGGGCCAGCAGGCAGGTCAGCCCCAGCATTTT. The entire variable domain, with the rest obtained from reference TRBV7-2 and TRBJ1-5, is as follows: GAGVSQSPSNKVTEKGKDVELRCDPISGHTALYWYRQSLGQGLEFLIYFQGNSAPDKSGLPSDRFSAERTGGSVSTLTIQRTQQEDSAVYLCASSLGQQAGQPQHFGDGTRLSIL.

The rearrangement uses TRBV9 and TRBJ2-7; D may match TRBD1 or TRBD2 (5 bases each). The CDR3 loop spans 17 amino acids. V lost 0 bases to trimming and J lost 0 bases, with 16 bases between them. The germline V gene encodes CDR1 SGDLS and CDR2 YYNGEE. CDR3 nucleotides: TGTGCCAGCAGCGTAGGGGGGACGGGACCAAGCTCCTACGAGCAGTACTTC. Its translation is CASSVGGTGPSSYEQYF.

This clone was seen a handful of times. V is TRBV19 and J is TRBJ2-2; D gene uncertain. The CDR3 has 15 amino acids. CDR1 and CDR2 (germline): LNHDA, SQIVND (reference sequence). The ends were cut back, 6 bases at V and 5 bases at J, with 16 bases in the middle. CDR3 loop: CASSADGVLTGELFF. Written as DNA, the CDR3 is TGTGCCAGTAGCGCCGATGGGGTTCTAACCGGGGAGCTGTTTTTT.

The V and J genes are TRBV7-3 and TRBJ2-2; no definite D call. The V end was cut by 1 base, the J end by 0 bases, with 9 bases between. The CDR3 sequence is 16 residues long. From germline, CDR1 is SGHTA and CDR2 FQGTGA. The DNA of the CDR3 is TGTGCCAGCAGCTTAAGTGTTTCCGCGAACACCGGGGAGCTGTTTTTT. Translated: CASSLSVSANTGELFF.

V usage is TRBV7-9 and J usage is TRBJ1-1; D not certain. This CDR3 comprises 12 residues. Germline-derived CDR1 and CDR2 are SEHNR and FQNEAQ (reference sequence). With 3 bases removed from V and 5 bases from J, the gap between germline ends came to 7 bases. CDR3 sequence reads: CASSFSGTEAFF. The CDR3 DNA sequence: TGTGCCAGCAGCTTTTCGGGGACTGAAGCTTTCTTT.

This clone was detected once. J is TRBJ2-3 and V is TRBV30; 8 positions agree with TRBD2. The CDR3 loop spans 13 amino acids. Trimming cost V 4 bases and J 7 bases; bases outside gene matches: 7. Germline V CDR1 and CDR2: GTSNPN, SVGIG (reference sequence). CDR3 in DNA: TGTGCCTGGAATTCGGGAGGGCCCAATACGCAGTATTTT. This codes for CAWNSGGPNTQYF.

The V call is TRBV7-3, the J call TRBJ2-5, with D hard to call. From germline, CDR1 is SGHTA and CDR2 FQGTGA. The V end lost 5 bases, the J end lost 11 bases, and 18 bases lay between the germline ends. The CDR3 runs 13 residues. CDR3 residues: CASSLGPSLEQYF. The DNA of the CDR3 is TGTGCCAGCAGCCTAGGACCCAGCCTGGAGCAGTACTTC. Combining the CDR3 with reference TRBV7-3 and TRBJ2-5 gives the whole variable domain GAGVSQTPSNKVTEKGKYVELRCDPISGHTALYWYRQSLGQGPEFLIYFQGTGAADDSGLPNDRFFAVRPEGSVSTLKIQRTERGDSAVYLCASSLGPSLEQYFGPGTRLLVL.

The gene calls are TRBV19 and TRBJ2-5; 13 bases align to TRBD2. J was trimmed by 4 bases and V by 5 bases; bases with no gene match: 7. Germline V CDR1 and CDR2: LNHDA, SQIVND (reference sequence). This CDR3 has 16 amino acids. This CDR3 is CASSVKLAGGPETQYF. The CDR3 DNA sequence: TGTGCCAGTAGTGTCAAACTAGCGGGAGGGCCAGAGACCCAGTACTTC. The full variable domain, rest sourced from reference TRBV19 and TRBJ2-5, is DGGITQSPKYLFRKEGQNVTLSCEQNLNHDAMYWYRQDPGQGLRLIYYSQIVNDFQKGDIAEGYSVSREKKESFPLTVTSAQKNPTAFYLCASSVKLAGGPETQYFGPGTRLLVL.

This clone is labeled medium-sized. The chain uses TRBV10-1 and TRBJ2-3; D gene uncertain. This CDR3 is 12 amino acids long. Germline V gives CDR1 WNHNN, CDR2 SYGVQD (reference sequence). Between the trimmed V and J ends, which lost 5 bases and 4 bases, there was a span of 7 bases. This CDR3 is CASSQGPDTQYF. The CDR3 coding sequence is TGCGCCAGCAGTCAAGGGCCAGATACGCAGTATTTT.

The chain links TRBV5-6 to TRBJ2-1; D gene unclear. With 0 bases removed from V and 0 bases from J, the gap between germline ends came to 7 bases. Germline V gives CDR1 SGHDT, CDR2 YYEEEE. The CDR3 is made up of 15 amino acids. The DNA of the CDR3 is TGTGCCAGCAGCTTGGGACCCCTCTCCTACAATGAGCAGTTCTTC. Its translation: CASSLGPLSYNEQFF.

This clone was found once. The chain is built from TRBV28 and TRBJ1-2; 8 bases are shared with TRBD1. CDR3 length: 14 amino acids. Germline CDR1 reads MDHEN; CDR2 reads SYDVKM. Unmatched junction bases numbered 6, after V lost 7 bases and J lost 2 bases. The DNA for the CDR3 is TGTGCCAGCACAGGGCCAGGGGGCAACTATGGCTACACCTTC. Amino acid sequence: CASTGPGGNYGYTF.

The rearrangement joins TRBV2 to TRBJ1-6; no firm D call. Between the trimmed V and J ends, which lost 7 bases and 7 bases, there was a span of 14 bases. The length of the CDR3 is 14 residues. Germline CDR1 and CDR2: SNHLY and FYNNEI. The DNA of the CDR3 is TGTGCCAGCAAAAGGGAAGGACTAAATTCACCCCTCCACTTT. The encoded protein is CASKREGLNSPLHF.

The chain uses TRBV2 and TRBJ2-1; 8 bases agree with TRBD2. Trimming at V came to 6 bases and at J to 0 bases, leaving 4 bases not matched to a gene. CDR3 length: 15 residues. Germline V lookup: CDR1 SNHLY, CDR2 FYNNEI. The CDR3 region is CASRVAGPSYNEQFF. DNA for the CDR3: TGTGCCAGCAGGGTAGCGGGACCCTCCTACAATGAGCAGTTCTTC.

This chain joins TRBV5-1 and TRBJ2-1, with 14 positions matching TRBD2. Trimming cost V 3 bases and J 4 bases; bases outside gene matches: 15. Germline CDR1 SGHRS, CDR2 YFSETQ. The CDR3 length is 20 residues. Here the CDR3 reads CASSSIPGLAGVVGYNEQFF. In DNA form, the CDR3 reads TGCGCCAGCAGCTCGATACCGGGACTAGCGGGAGTGGTCGGGTACAATGAGCAGTTCTTC. Drawing the rest from reference TRBV5-1 and TRBJ2-1, the complete variable domain is KAGVTQTPRYLIKTRGQQVTLSCSPISGHRSVSWYQQTPGQGLQFLFEYFSETQRNKGNFPGRFSGRQFSNSRSEMNVSTLELGDSALYLCASSSIPGLAGVVGYNEQFFGPGTRLTVL.

Concerning this clone itself: At one of its ends the junction is not consistent with the germline gene, which may arise from a read error. The chain combines TRBV2 with TRBJ1-5; maybe TRBD1 (5 bases). Germline V gene lookup returns CDR1 SNHLY and CDR2 FYNNEI. The CDR3 loop spans 14 amino acids. CDR3 DNA: TGTACCAGCAGTGAGGGGTCTAGCAATCAGCCCCAGCATTTT. Translating gives CTSSEGSSNQPQHF.

This chain connects TRBV15 to TRBJ2-7; D is perhaps TRBD1 (6 bases). V gave up 0 bases and J gave up 2 bases, with 11 bases separating them. The CDR3 is 15 residues long. Per germline, CDR1 LNHNV and CDR2 YYDKDF (reference sequence). DNA of the CDR3: TGTGCCACCAGCAGAGATCTGGGGGCGGCCTACGAGCAGTACTTC. This codes for CATSRDLGAAYEQYF. Full variable domain (remainder filled in from reference TRBV15 and TRBJ2-7): DAMVIQNPRYQVTQFGKPVTLSCSQTLNHNVMYWYQQKSSQAPKLLFHYYDKDFNNEADTPDNFQSRRPNTSFCFLDIRSPGLGDTAMYLCATSRDLGAAYEQYFGPGTRLTVT.

A few counts support this clone. A far larger clone is a single base away, which makes a read error likely. V usage is TRBV4-2 and J usage is TRBJ1-1; D is possibly TRBD1 (6 bases). Germline values: CDR1 LGHNA, CDR2 YNFKEQ. The CDR3 is 14 amino acids. V shed 3 bases and J shed 1 base, with 9 bases lying between them. CDR3 nucleotides: TGTGCCAGCAGCCATCGGACAGAGAACACTGAAGCTTTCTTT. It is translated as CASSHRTENTEAFF.

The chain couples TRBV7-8 to TRBJ1-1; no definite D call. The CDR3 has 14 amino acids. CDR1 is SGHVS and CDR2 is FQNEAQ in the germline V gene. The V end lost 5 bases, the J end lost 0 bases, and 10 bases lay between the germline ends. The CDR3: CASSETPLNTEAFF. The CDR3 region has the DNA TGTGCCAGCAGCGAGACTCCCTTGAACACTGAAGCTTTCTTT.

This chain uses TRBV10-3 with TRBJ2-5; D gene unclear. Per germline, CDR1 ENHRY and CDR2 SYGVKD. V was trimmed by 2 bases and J by 2 bases, leaving 9 bases between them. This CDR3 comprises 14 residues. The CDR3, as DNA: TGTGCCATCAGTGAGAGGTGGGTTCAAGAGACCCAGTACTTC. This gives the protein CAISERWVQETQYF.

This sequence joins TRBV18 and TRBJ1-1; possibly TRBD1 for D (5 bases). Germline lookup yields CDR1 KGHSH and CDR2 LQKENI. The CDR3 spans 13 residues. Trimming shortened V by 2 bases and J by 6 bases, and 10 bases separated the two germline ends. CDR3 nucleotide sequence: TGTGCCAGCTCACCAACCAGGGCCCCTGAAGCTTTCTTT. It yields the protein CASSPTRAPEAFF.

The chain uses TRBV6-5 and TRBJ2-1, with 8 bases that match TRBD2. The CDR3 contains 12 residues. Trimming took 4 bases from V and 10 from J; bases not matched to a gene: 3. CDR1 MNHEY and CDR2 SVGAGI come from the germline V gene. CDR3 amino acids: CASSSTSVEQFF. The CDR3 region has the DNA TGTGCCAGCAGTTCGACTAGCGTCGAGCAGTTCTTC.